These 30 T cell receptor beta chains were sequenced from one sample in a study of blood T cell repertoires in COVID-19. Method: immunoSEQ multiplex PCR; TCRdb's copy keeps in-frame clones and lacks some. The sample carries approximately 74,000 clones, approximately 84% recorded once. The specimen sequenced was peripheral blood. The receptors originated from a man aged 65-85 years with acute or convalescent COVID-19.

Here the CDR3 DNA reads TGTGCCAGCAGCTCAGCCCGAGGACTAGCGAGCTCCTACGAGCAGTACTTC. The encoded protein is CASSSARGLASSYEQYF. V and J are TRBV7-8 and TRBJ2-7; 9 nucleotides agree with TRBD2. Germline values: CDR1 SGHVS, CDR2 FQNEAQ. The CDR3 length is 17 residues. V shed 4 bases, J shed 0 bases, and the junction held 10 bases outside the gene matches. The variable domain in full, completed from reference TRBV7-8 and TRBJ2-7, reads GAGVSQSPRYKVAKRGQDVALRCDPISGHVSLFWYQQALGQGPEFLTYFQNEAQLDKSGLPSDRFFAERPEGSVSTLKIQRTQQEDSAVYLCASSSARGLASSYEQYFGPGTRLTVT.

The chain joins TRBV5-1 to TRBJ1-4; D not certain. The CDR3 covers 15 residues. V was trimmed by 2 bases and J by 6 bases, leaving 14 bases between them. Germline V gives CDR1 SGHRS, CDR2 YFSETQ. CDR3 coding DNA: TGCGCCAGCAGCTTTTCGGAACAGAGTTATGAAAAACTGTTTTTT. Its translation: CASSFSEQSYEKLFF.

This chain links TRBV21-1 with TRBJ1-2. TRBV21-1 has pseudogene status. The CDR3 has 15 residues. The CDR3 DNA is TGTGCCAGCAGCAAAAGGTTCGGAGGCCCCTATGGCTACACCTTC. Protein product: CASSKRFGGPYGYTF.

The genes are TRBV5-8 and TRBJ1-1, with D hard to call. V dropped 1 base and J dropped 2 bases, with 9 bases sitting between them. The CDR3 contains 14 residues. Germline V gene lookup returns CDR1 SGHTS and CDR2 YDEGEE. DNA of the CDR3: TGTGCCAGCAGCTTGCCAGGTGCTAACACTGAAGCTTTCTTT. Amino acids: CASSLPGANTEAFF. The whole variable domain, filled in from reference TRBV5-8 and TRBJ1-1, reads EAGVTQSPTHLIKTRGQQATLRCSPISGHTSVYWYQQALGLGLQFLLWYDEGEERNRGNFPPRFSGRQFPNYSSELNVNALELEDSALYLCASSLPGANTEAFFGQGTRLTVV.

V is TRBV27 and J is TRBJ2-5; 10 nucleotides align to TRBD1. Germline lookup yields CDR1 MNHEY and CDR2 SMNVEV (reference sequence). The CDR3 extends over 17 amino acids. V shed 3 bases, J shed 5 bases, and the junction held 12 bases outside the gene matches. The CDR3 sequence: CASSFRGRDRGRETQYF. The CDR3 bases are TGTGCCAGCAGTTTCCGGGGTCGGGACAGGGGACGGGAGACCCAGTACTTC.

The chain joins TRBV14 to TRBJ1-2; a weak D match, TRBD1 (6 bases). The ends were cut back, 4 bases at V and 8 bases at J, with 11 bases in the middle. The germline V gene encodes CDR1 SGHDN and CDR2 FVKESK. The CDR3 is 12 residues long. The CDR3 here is CASSRQAVGYTF. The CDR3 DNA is TGTGCCAGCAGCCGACAGGCGGTCGGCTACACCTTC.

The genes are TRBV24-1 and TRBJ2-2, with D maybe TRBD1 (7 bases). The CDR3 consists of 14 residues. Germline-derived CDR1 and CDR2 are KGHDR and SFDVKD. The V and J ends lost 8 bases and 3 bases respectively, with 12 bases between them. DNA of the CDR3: TGTGCCACCAAGCTCAGGGGGGACACCGGGGAGCTGTTTTTT. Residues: CATKLRGDTGELFF.

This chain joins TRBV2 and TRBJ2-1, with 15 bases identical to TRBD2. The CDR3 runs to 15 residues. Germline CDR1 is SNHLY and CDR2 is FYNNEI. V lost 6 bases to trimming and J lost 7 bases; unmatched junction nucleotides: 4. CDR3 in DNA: TGTGCCAGCAGGACCGGGACTAGCGGGAGGAATGAGCAGTTCTTC. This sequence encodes CASRTGTSGRNEQFF.

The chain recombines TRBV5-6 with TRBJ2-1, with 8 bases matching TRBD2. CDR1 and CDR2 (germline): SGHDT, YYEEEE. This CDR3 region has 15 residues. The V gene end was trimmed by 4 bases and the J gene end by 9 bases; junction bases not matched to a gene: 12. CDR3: CASSPVGAGGSEQFF. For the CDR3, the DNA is TGTGCCAGCAGCCCCGTTGGCGCGGGAGGTAGTGAGCAGTTCTTC.

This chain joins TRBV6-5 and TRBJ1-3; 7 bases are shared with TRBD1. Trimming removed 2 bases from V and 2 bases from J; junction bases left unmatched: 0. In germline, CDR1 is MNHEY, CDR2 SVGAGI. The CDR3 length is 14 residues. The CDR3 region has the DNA TGTGCCAGCAGTTACAGGGGGCCTGGAAACACCATATATTTT. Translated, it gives CASSYRGPGNTIYF.

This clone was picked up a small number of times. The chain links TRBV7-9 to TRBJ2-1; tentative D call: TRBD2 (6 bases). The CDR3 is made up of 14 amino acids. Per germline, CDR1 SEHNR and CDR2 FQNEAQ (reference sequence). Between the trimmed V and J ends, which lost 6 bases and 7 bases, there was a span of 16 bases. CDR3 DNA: TGTGCCAGCAGTCTAGAGGGACTCCCTAATGAGCAGTTCTTC. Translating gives CASSLEGLPNEQFF.

Here the CDR3 DNA reads TGTGCCAGCAGTTACCTTTCAAACAGGAACTATGGCTACACCTTC. Encoded protein: CASSYLSNRNYGYTF. This sequence joins TRBV6-5 and TRBJ1-2; possibly TRBD1 for D (5 bases). V lost 2 bases and J lost 2, with 12 bases in between. This CDR3 comprises 15 residues. The germline V gene has CDR1 MNHEY and CDR2 SVGAGI.

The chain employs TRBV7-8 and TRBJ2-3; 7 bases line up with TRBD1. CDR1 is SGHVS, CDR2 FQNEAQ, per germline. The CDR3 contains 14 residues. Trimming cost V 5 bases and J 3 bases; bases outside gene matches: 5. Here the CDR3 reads CASSPLTGTDTQYF. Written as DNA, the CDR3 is TGTGCCAGCAGCCCGTTGACAGGGACAGATACGCAGTATTTT.

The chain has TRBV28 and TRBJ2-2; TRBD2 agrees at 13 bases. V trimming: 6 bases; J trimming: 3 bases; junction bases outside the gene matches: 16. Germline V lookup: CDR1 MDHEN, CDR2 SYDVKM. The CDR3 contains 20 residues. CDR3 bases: TGTGCCAGCAGGGGTGATTTTAGGAGACTAGCGGGAGGATACACCGGGGAGCTGTTTTTT. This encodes CASRGDFRRLAGGYTGELFF.

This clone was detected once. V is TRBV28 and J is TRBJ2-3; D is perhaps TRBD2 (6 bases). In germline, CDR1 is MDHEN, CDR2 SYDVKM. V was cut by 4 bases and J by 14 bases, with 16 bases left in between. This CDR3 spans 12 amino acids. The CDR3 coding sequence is TGTGCCAGCAGTTCTACTAGCTCGGGGTGGTATTTT. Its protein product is CASSSTSSGWYF.

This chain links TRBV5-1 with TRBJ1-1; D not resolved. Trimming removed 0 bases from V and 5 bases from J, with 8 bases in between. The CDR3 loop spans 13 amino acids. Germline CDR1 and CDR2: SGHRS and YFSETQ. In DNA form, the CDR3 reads TGCGCCAGCAGCTTGGTGACTGAAACTGAAGCTTTCTTT. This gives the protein CASSLVTETEAFF.

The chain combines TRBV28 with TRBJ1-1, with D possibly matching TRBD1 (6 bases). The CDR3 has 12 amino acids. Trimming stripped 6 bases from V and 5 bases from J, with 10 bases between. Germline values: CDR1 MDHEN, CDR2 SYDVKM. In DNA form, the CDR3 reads TGTGCCAGCAGCCTACAGGGAACTGAAGCTTTCTTT. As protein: CASSLQGTEAFF. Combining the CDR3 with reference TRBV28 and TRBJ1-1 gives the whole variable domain DVKVTQSSRYLVKRTGEKVFLECVQDMDHENMFWYRQDPGLGLRLIYFSYDVKMKEKGDIPEGYSVSREKKERFSLILESASTNQTSMYLCASSLQGTEAFFGQGTRLTVV.

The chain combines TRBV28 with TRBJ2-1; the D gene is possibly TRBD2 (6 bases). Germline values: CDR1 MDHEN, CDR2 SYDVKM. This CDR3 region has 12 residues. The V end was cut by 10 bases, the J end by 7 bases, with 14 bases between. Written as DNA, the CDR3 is TGTGCCACCACCGGGGGATCGAATGAGCAGTTCTTC. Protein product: CATTGGSNEQFF.

The CDR3 DNA reads as TGTGCCAGCAGCGGTTACAGGGATGAAGCTTTCTTT. It is translated as CASSGYRDEAFF. The chain uses TRBV5-4 and TRBJ1-1; TRBD1 is a possible D gene (6 bases). The ends were cut back, 4 bases at V and 7 bases at J, with 11 bases in the middle. Germline values: CDR1 SGHNT, CDR2 YYREEE (reference sequence). The CDR3 loop spans 12 amino acids.

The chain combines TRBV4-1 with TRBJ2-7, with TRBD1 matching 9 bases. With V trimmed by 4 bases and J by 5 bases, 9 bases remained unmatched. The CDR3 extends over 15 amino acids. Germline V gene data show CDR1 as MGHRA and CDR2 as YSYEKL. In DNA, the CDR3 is TGCGCCAGCAGCCCAGTAGGGACAGGGATTAACGAGCAGTACTTC. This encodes CASSPVGTGINEQYF.

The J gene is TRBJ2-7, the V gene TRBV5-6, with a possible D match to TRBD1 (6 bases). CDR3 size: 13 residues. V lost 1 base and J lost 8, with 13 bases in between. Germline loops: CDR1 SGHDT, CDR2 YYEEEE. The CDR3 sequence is CASSLSRGGKQYF. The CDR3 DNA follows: TGTGCCAGCAGCTTGAGCAGGGGCGGTAAGCAGTACTTC.

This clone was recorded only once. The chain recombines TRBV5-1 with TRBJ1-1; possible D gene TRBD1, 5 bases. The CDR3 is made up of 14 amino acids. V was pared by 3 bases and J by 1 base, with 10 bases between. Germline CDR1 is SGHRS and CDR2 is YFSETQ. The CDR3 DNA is TGCGCCAGCAGCTCTGGGACTCCGAACACTGAAGCTTTCTTT. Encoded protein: CASSSGTPNTEAFF.

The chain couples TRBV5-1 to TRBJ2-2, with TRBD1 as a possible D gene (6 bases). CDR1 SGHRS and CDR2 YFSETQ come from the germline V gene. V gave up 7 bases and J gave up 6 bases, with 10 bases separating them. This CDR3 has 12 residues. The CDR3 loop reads CASCPGAGELFF. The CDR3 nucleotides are TGCGCCAGCTGCCCAGGGGCCGGGGAGCTGTTTTTT.

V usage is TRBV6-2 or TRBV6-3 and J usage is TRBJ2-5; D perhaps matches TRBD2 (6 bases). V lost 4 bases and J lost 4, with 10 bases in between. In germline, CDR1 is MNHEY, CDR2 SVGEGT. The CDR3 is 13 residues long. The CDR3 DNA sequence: TGTGCCAGCAGTTCCCCCGGGGGAGAGACCCAGTACTTC. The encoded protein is CASSSPGGETQYF.

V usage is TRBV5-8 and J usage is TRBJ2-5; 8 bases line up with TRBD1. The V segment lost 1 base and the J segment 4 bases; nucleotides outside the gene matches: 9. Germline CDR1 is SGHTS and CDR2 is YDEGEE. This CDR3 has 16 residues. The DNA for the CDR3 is TGTGCCAGCAGCTTGCTGATTGGACAGGGTGGAGAGACCCAGTACTTC. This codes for CASSLLIGQGGETQYF. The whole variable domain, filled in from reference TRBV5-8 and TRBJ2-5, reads EAGVTQSPTHLIKTRGQQATLRCSPISGHTSVYWYQQALGLGLQFLLWYDEGEERNRGNFPPRFSGRQFPNYSSELNVNALELEDSALYLCASSLLIGQGGETQYFGPGTRLLVL.

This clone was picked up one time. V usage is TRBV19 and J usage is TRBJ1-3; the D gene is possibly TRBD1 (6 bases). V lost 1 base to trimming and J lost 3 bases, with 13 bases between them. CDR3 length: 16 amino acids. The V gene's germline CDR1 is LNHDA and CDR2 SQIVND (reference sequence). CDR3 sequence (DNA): TGTGCCAGTAGTATAGTACTGGGGGCGGATGGAAACACCATATATTTT. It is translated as CASSIVLGADGNTIYF.

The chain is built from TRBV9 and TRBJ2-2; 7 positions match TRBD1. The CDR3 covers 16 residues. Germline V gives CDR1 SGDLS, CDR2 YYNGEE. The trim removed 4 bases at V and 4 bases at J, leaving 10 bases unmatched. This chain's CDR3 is CASSYKTGKATGELFF. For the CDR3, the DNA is TGTGCCAGCAGCTATAAGACAGGGAAGGCCACCGGGGAGCTGTTTTTT. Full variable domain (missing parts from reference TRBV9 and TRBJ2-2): DSGVTQTPKHLITATGQRVTLRCSPRSGDLSVYWYQQSLDQGLQFLIQYYNGEERAKGNILERFSAQQFPDLHSELNLSSLELGDSALYFCASSYKTGKATGELFFGEGSRLTVL.

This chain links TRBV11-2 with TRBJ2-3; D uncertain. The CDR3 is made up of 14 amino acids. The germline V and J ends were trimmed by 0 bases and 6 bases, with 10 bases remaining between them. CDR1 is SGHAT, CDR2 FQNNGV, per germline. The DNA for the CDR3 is TGTGCCAGCAGCTTAGATCGGGTAGCTGATACGCAGTATTTT. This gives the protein CASSLDRVADTQYF.

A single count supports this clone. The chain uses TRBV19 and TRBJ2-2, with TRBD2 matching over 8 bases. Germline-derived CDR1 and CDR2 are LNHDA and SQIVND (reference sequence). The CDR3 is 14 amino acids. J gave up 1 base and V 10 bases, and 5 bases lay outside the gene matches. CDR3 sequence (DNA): TGTGCCACCCGGGAGGGTAGGAACACCGGGGAGCTGTTTTTT. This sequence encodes CATREGRNTGELFF.

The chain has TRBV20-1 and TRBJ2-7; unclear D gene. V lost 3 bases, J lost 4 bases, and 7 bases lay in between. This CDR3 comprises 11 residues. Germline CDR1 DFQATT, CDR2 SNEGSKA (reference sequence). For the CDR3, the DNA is TGCAGTGCTAGCGGCGGATACGAGCAGTACTTC. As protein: CSASGGYEQYF.